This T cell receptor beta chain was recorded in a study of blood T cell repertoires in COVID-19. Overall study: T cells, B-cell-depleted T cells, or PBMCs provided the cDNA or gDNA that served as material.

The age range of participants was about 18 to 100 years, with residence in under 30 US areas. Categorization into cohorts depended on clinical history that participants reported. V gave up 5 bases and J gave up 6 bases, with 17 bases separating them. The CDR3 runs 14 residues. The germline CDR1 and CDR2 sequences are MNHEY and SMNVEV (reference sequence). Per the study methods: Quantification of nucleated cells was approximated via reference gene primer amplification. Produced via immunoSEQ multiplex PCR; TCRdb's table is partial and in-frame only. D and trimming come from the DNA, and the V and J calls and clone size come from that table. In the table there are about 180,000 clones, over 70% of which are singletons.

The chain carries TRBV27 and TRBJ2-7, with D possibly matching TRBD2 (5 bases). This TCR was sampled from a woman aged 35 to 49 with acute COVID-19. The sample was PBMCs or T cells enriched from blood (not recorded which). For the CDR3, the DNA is TGTGCCAGCAGTCTCACGTTGACCAGCGGCGAGCAGTACTTC. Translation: CASSLTLTSGEQYF.